This is a list of T cell receptor beta chains from one sample in a study of Graves' ophthalmopathy and Graves' hyperthyroidism. TCRdb independently ran MiXCR on the multiplex PCR reads; one entry per CDR3 protein. The data show more than 1,000,000 distinct CDR3 sequences, 35% to 40% seen once. Sequenced: peripheral blood or thyroid tissue (not recorded which). The receptors shown here come from an adult man with Graves' hyperthyroidism. Both conserved end residues are part of each CDR3. D genes are given only for firm matches. Clone size is stated in some rows and not others, as once, few, many or a class when expanded.

d_gene: .; v_gene: TRBV20-1; j_gene: TRBJ1-1; abundance: few; len: 13; CDR3aa: CSASRGRYTEAFF; CDR3nt: TGCAGTGCTAGTCGGGGAAGGTACACTGAAGCTTTCTTT
d_gene: .; v_gene: TRBV6-1; j_gene: TRBJ2-6; abundance: few; len: 15; CDR3aa: CASSDGASGANVLTF; CDR3nt: TGTGCCAGCAGCGACGGAGCTTCTGGGGCCAACGTCCTGACTTTC
d_gene: .; v_gene: TRBV6-2/TRBV6-3; j_gene: TRBJ1-4; abundance: few; len: 15; CDR3aa: CASSYEGGLGEKLFF; CDR3nt: TGTGCCAGCAGTTACGAAGGCGGGCTCGGGGAAAAACTGTTTTTT
d_gene: .; v_gene: TRBV10-3; j_gene: TRBJ2-3; abundance: .; len: 17; CDR3aa: CAISESIYRDNADTQYF; CDR3nt: TGTGCCATCAGTGAGTCGATCTACAGGGACAACGCAGATACGCAGTATTTT
d_gene: .; v_gene: TRBV6-5; j_gene: TRBJ1-2; abundance: many; len: 13; CDR3aa: CASSYSGEFGYTF; CDR3nt: TGTGCCAGCAGTTACTCGGGGGAGTTTGGCTACACCTTC
d_gene: .; v_gene: TRBV30; j_gene: TRBJ1-1; abundance: .; len: 11; CDR3aa: CACNSGTEAFF; CDR3nt: TGTGCCTGTAACTCCGGCACTGAAGCTTTCTTT
d_gene: TRBD1; v_gene: TRBV7-2; j_gene: TRBJ2-7; abundance: .; len: 13; CDR3aa: CACSLGTVYEQYF; CDR3nt: TGTGCCTGCAGCCTCGGGACAGTCTACGAGCAGTACTTC
d_gene: TRBD1; v_gene: TRBV5-5; j_gene: TRBJ2-5; abundance: .; len: 14; CDR3aa: CASSLDRGRKTQYF; CDR3nt: TGTGCCAGCAGCTTAGACAGGGGGCGAAAGACCCAGTACTTC
d_gene: TRBD1; v_gene: TRBV10-3; j_gene: TRBJ2-5; abundance: many; len: 13; CDR3aa: CAIRGQGLETQYF; CDR3nt: TGTGCCATCCGGGGACAGGGATTAGAGACCCAGTACTTC
d_gene: .; v_gene: TRBV19; j_gene: TRBJ2-2; abundance: .; len: 14; CDR3aa: CASSISGVPGELFF; CDR3nt: TGTGCCAGTAGTATATCGGGTGTCCCCGGGGAGCTGTTTTTT
d_gene: .; v_gene: TRBV6-2/TRBV6-3; j_gene: TRBJ1-1; abundance: few; len: 13; CDR3aa: CASSYVVNTEAFF; CDR3nt: TGTGCCAGCAGTTACGTTGTGAACACTGAAGCTTTCTTT
d_gene: .; v_gene: TRBV6-5; j_gene: TRBJ1-1; abundance: many; len: 13; CDR3aa: CASSPNMNTEAFF; CDR3nt: TGTGCCAGCAGCCCAAATATGAACACTGAAGCTTTCTTT
d_gene: .; v_gene: TRBV12-3/TRBV12-4; j_gene: TRBJ1-6; abundance: many; len: 13; CDR3aa: CASSFEGEAPLHF; CDR3nt: TGTGCCAGCAGTTTTGAGGGGGAGGCACCCCTCCACTTT
d_gene: .; v_gene: TRBV7-9; j_gene: TRBJ1-5; abundance: .; len: 14; CDR3aa: CASSLRRKVGPQHF; CDR3nt: TGTGCCAGCAGCTTAAGGCGGAAAGTTGGGCCCCAGCATTTT
d_gene: .; v_gene: TRBV10-3; j_gene: TRBJ1-6; abundance: few; len: 13; CDR3aa: CATGQGQTSPLHF; CDR3nt: TGTGCCACCGGGCAGGGCCAAACGTCACCCCTCCACTTT
d_gene: .; v_gene: TRBV29-1; j_gene: TRBJ2-5; abundance: few; len: 12; CDR3aa: CSGEQAGKTQYF; CDR3nt: TGCAGCGGTGAACAGGCGGGGAAGACCCAGTACTTC
d_gene: .; v_gene: TRBV7-8; j_gene: TRBJ1-1; abundance: many; len: 15; CDR3aa: CASSFPAVPSTEAFF; CDR3nt: TGTGCCAGCAGCTTCCCCGCCGTCCCGTCGACTGAAGCTTTCTTT
d_gene: TRBD1; v_gene: TRBV2; j_gene: TRBJ1-1; abundance: .; len: 14; CDR3aa: CASSTTGVDTEAFF; CDR3nt: TGTGCCAGCAGCACGACAGGGGTCGACACTGAAGCTTTCTTT
d_gene: .; v_gene: TRBV12-3/TRBV12-4; j_gene: TRBJ1-4; abundance: many; len: 14; CDR3aa: CASSLLDSGEKLFF; CDR3nt: TGTGCCAGCAGTTTACTGGACAGTGGGGAAAAACTGTTTTTT
d_gene: TRBD2; v_gene: TRBV2; j_gene: TRBJ2-5; abundance: .; len: 18; CDR3aa: CASSGLAANTGELETQYF; CDR3nt: TGTGCCAGCAGTGGGCTAGCGGCTAACACCGGGGAGCTGGAGACCCAGTACTTC
d_gene: TRBD1; v_gene: TRBV12-3/TRBV12-4; j_gene: TRBJ2-2; abundance: few; len: 15; CDR3aa: CASIPDRVVTGELFF; CDR3nt: TGTGCCAGCATCCCGGACAGGGTTGTCACCGGGGAGCTGTTTTTT
d_gene: TRBD1; v_gene: TRBV15; j_gene: TRBJ1-5; abundance: many; len: 14; CDR3aa: CATSAQGDNQPQHF; CDR3nt: TGTGCCACCAGCGCACAGGGGGACAATCAGCCCCAGCATTTT
d_gene: .; v_gene: TRBV25-1; j_gene: TRBJ1-1; abundance: few; len: 14; CDR3aa: CASSVFMGVAEAFF; CDR3nt: TGTGCCAGCAGTGTATTTATGGGGGTTGCTGAAGCTTTCTTT
d_gene: .; v_gene: TRBV7-9; j_gene: TRBJ1-1; abundance: many; len: 17; CDR3aa: CASSLEGHPLAGTEAFF; CDR3nt: TGTGCCAGCAGCTTAGAGGGACACCCGTTAGCGGGCACTGAAGCTTTCTTT
d_gene: .; v_gene: TRBV20-1; j_gene: TRBJ1-5; abundance: many; len: 16; CDR3aa: CSAWAVGPDSNQPQHF; CDR3nt: TGCAGTGCTTGGGCAGTCGGGCCCGATAGCAATCAGCCCCAGCATTTT
d_gene: .; v_gene: TRBV7-9; j_gene: TRBJ2-5; abundance: once; len: 16; CDR3aa: CASSPHSAGSQETQYF; CDR3nt: TGTGCCAGCAGCCCGCATTCGGCAGGGAGCCAAGAGACCCAGTACTTC
d_gene: TRBD1; v_gene: TRBV6-6; j_gene: TRBJ2-5; abundance: .; len: 13; CDR3aa: CASKGQGQETQYF; CDR3nt: TGTGCCAGCAAAGGACAGGGGCAAGAGACCCAGTACTTC
d_gene: .; v_gene: TRBV5-6; j_gene: TRBJ1-4; abundance: few; len: 17; CDR3aa: CASSLFGGSATNEKLFF; CDR3nt: TGTGCCAGCAGCTTGTTTGGGGGATCAGCAACTAATGAAAAACTGTTTTTT
d_gene: TRBD1; v_gene: TRBV6-6; j_gene: TRBJ2-7; abundance: few; len: 15; CDR3aa: CASSYSRTGVDEQYF; CDR3nt: TGTGCCAGCAGTTACTCGAGGACAGGGGTCGACGAGCAGTACTTC
d_gene: TRBD2; v_gene: TRBV5-1; j_gene: TRBJ2-7; abundance: once; len: 13; CDR3aa: CASSLELAHEQYF; CDR3nt: TGCGCCAGCAGCTTGGAACTAGCGCACGAGCAGTACTTC
d_gene: .; v_gene: TRBV6-6; j_gene: TRBJ2-7; abundance: few; len: 14; CDR3aa: CASSADQYSYEQYF; CDR3nt: TGTGCCAGCAGTGCCGACCAGTACTCCTACGAGCAGTACTTC
d_gene: TRBD1; v_gene: TRBV29-1; j_gene: TRBJ1-2; abundance: .; len: 13; CDR3aa: CSLDRDSLYGYTF; CDR3nt: TGCAGCTTAGACCGGGACAGCCTATATGGCTACACCTTC
d_gene: .; v_gene: TRBV30; j_gene: TRBJ2-7; abundance: .; len: 12; CDR3aa: CAGGTFSYEQYF; CDR3nt: TGTGCCGGAGGGACTTTTTCCTACGAGCAGTACTTC
d_gene: .; v_gene: TRBV5-6; j_gene: TRBJ1-6; abundance: few; len: 14; CDR3aa: CASSLAFYNSPLHF; CDR3nt: TGTGCCAGCAGCTTGGCCTTCTATAATTCACCCCTCCACTTT
d_gene: .; v_gene: TRBV11-2; j_gene: TRBJ2-7; abundance: many; len: 13; CDR3aa: CASSLGYIGEQYF; CDR3nt: TGTGCCAGCAGCTTAGGTTACATCGGCGAGCAGTACTTC
d_gene: .; v_gene: TRBV10-3; j_gene: TRBJ1-1; abundance: .; len: 13; CDR3aa: CAISSTTGLRAFF; CDR3nt: TGTGCCATCAGTTCAACTACGGGTTTAAGGGCTTTCTTT
d_gene: .; v_gene: TRBV10-3; j_gene: TRBJ2-2; abundance: many; len: 14; CDR3aa: CAISESGSTGELFF; CDR3nt: TGTGCCATCAGTGAGTCGGGGAGCACCGGGGAGCTGTTTTTT
d_gene: .; v_gene: TRBV29-1; j_gene: TRBJ2-2; abundance: many; len: 13; CDR3aa: CSVVSGLAGELFF; CDR3nt: TGCAGCGTTGTTTCGGGGCTCGCCGGGGAGCTGTTTTTT
d_gene: .; v_gene: TRBV9; j_gene: TRBJ1-4; abundance: few; len: 15; CDR3aa: CASSASGTENEKLFF; CDR3nt: TGTGCCAGCAGCGCATCCGGGACGGAAAATGAAAAACTGTTTTTT